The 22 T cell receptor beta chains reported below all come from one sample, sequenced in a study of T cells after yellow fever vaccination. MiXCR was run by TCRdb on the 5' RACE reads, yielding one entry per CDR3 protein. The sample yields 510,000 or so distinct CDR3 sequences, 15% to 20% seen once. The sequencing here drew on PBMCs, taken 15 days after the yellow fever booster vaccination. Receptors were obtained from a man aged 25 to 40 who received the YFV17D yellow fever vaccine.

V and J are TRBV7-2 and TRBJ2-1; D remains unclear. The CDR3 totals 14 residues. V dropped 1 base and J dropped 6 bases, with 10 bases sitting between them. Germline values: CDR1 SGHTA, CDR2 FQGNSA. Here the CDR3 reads CASSLVPSPNEQFF. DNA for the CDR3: TGTGCCAGCAGCTTAGTCCCCTCCCCCAATGAGCAGTTCTTC.

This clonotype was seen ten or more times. Written as DNA, the CDR3 is TGTGCCAGCAGCGTAGGACAGAACGAGCAGTACTTC. Translated, it gives CASSVGQNEQYF. The chain combines TRBV9 with TRBJ2-7; tentative D call: TRBD1 (5 bases). Trimming left V 0 bases short and J 5 bases short, with 6 bases between. The CDR3 covers 12 residues. Per the germline V gene, CDR1 is SGDLS and CDR2 is YYNGEE.

CDR3 nucleotides: TGTGCCAGCAGCCCCCGCGGACTAACCTACGAGCAGTACTTC. Protein product: CASSPRGLTYEQYF. This chain uses TRBV7-9 with TRBJ2-7, with D possibly being TRBD2 (6 bases). From germline, CDR1 is SEHNR and CDR2 FQNEAQ (reference sequence). V shed 5 bases and J shed 2 bases, with 13 bases lying between them. The CDR3 covers 14 residues.

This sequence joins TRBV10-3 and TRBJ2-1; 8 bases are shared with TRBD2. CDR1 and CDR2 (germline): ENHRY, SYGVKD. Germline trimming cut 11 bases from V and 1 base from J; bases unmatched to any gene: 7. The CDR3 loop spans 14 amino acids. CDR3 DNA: TGTGCCGCTAAGCGGGGGAAATCCTACAATGAGCAGTTCTTC. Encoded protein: CAAKRGKSYNEQFF.

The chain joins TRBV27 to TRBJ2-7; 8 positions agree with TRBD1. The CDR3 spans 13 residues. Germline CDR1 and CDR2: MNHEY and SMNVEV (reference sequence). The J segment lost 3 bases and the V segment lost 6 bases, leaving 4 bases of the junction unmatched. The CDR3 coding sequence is TGTGCCAGCAGGGGACAGGAGAACTACGAGCAGTACTTC. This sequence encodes CASRGQENYEQYF.

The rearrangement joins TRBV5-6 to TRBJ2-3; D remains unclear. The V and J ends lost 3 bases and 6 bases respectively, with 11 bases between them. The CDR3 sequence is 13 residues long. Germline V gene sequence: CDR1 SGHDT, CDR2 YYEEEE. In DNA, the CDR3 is TGTGCCAGCAGCTCGACAAATCCGGATACGCAGTATTTT. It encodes CASSSTNPDTQYF.

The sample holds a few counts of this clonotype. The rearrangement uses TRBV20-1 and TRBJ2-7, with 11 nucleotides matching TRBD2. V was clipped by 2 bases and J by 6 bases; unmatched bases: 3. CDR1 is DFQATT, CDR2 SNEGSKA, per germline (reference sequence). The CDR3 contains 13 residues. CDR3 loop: CSARLLAGGEQYF. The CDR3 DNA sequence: TGCAGTGCTAGACTGCTAGCGGGAGGCGAGCAGTACTTC.

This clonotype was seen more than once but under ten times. CDR3 sequence: CSVDEPGLLYEQYF. The CDR3 region has the DNA TGCAGCGTTGATGAACCAGGGCTGCTCTACGAGCAGTACTTC. The chain uses TRBV29-1 and TRBJ2-7, with D tentatively TRBD1 (5 bases). Trimming pared 3 bases from V and 3 bases from J, leaving 15 bases between. Germline CDR1 reads SQVTM; CDR2 reads ANQGSEA. This CDR3 region has 14 residues.

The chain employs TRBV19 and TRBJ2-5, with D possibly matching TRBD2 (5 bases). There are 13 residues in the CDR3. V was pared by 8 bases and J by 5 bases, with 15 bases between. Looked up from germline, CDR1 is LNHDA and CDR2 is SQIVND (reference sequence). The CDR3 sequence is CASSYGSGETQYF. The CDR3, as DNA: TGTGCCAGTTCTTATGGGAGCGGCGAGACCCAGTACTTC.

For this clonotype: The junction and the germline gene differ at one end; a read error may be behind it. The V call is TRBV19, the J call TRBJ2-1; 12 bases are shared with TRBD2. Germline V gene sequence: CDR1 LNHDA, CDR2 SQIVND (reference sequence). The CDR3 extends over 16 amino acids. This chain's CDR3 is CASSMTSGSPYNELFF. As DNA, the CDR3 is TGTGCCAGTAGTATGACTAGCGGGAGTCCATACAATGAGCTGTTCTTC.

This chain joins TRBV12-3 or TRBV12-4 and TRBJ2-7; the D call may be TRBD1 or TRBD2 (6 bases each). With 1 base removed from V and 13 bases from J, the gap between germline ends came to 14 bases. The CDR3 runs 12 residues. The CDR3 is CASSLDRASVYF. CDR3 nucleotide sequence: TGTGCCAGCAGTTTAGACAGGGCTAGCGTATACTTC.

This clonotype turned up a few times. The CDR3 DNA reads TGTGCCAGCAGCTTAAGGGGTTATACGCAGTATTTT. Amino acid sequence: CASSLRGYTQYF. The chain is built from TRBV7-2 and TRBJ2-3, with D possibly TRBD1 on 5 matching bases. This CDR3 is 12 amino acids long. Looked up from germline, CDR1 is SGHTA and CDR2 is FQGNSA. V gave up 2 bases and J gave up 7 bases, with 7 bases separating them. Full variable domain (outside the CDR3, taken from reference TRBV7-2 and TRBJ2-3): GAGVSQSPSNKVTEKGKDVELRCDPISGHTALYWYRQSLGQGLEFLIYFQGNSAPDKSGLPSDRFSAERTGGSVSTLTIQRTQQEDSAVYLCASSLRGYTQYFGPGTRLTVL.

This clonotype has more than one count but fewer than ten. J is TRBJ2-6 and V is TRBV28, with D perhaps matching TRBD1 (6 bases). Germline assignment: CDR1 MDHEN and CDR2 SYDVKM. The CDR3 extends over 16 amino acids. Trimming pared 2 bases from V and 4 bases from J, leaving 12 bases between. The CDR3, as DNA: TGTGCCAGCAGTTTAAGTCAGGGGTGGGGGGCCAACGTCCTGACTTTC. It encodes CASSLSQGWGANVLTF.

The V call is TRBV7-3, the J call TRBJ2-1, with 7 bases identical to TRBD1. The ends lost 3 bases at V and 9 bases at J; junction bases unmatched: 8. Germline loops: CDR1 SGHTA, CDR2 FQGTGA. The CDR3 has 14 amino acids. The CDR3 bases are TGTGCCAGCAGCTTTGTAGGGGGCAGGGGTGAGCAGTTCTTC. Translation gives CASSFVGGRGEQFF.

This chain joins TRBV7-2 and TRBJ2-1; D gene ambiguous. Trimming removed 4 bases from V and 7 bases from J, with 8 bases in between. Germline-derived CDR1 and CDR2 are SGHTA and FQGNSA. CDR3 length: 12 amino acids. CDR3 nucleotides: TGTGCCAGCAGCTGGGAACTGAATGAGCAGTTCTTC. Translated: CASSWELNEQFF.

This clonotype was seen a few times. CDR3 nucleotide sequence: TGTGCCAGCAGCCAGGGCTGGGAGGGGACCCAGTACTTC. Protein sequence: CASSQGWEGTQYF. The chain recombines TRBV7-6 with TRBJ2-5; the match to TRBD2 covers 7 bases. From germline, CDR1 is SGHVS and CDR2 FNYEAQ. This CDR3 comprises 13 residues. V shed 5 bases and J 7 bases; nucleotides not matched to a gene: 7.

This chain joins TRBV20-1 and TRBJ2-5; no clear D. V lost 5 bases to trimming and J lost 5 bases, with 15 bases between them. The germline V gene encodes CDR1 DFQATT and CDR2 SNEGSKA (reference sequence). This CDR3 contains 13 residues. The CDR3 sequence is CSAGATPRETQYF. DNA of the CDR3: TGCAGTGCTGGTGCGACGCCTCGGGAGACCCAGTACTTC.

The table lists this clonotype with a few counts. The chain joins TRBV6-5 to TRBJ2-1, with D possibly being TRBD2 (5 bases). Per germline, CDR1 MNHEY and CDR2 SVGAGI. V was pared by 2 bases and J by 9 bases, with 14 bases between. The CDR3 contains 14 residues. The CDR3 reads CASSYEGSSVEQFF. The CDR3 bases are TGTGCCAGCAGTTACGAGGGTAGCTCGGTTGAGCAGTTCTTC.

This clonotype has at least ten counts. The CDR3 loop reads CASSVLAIYNEQFF. CDR3 DNA: TGCGCCAGCAGTGTTCTTGCGATCTACAATGAGCAGTTCTTC. V is TRBV10-2 and J is TRBJ2-1; D gene unclear. Germline V gene lookup returns CDR1 WSHSY and CDR2 SAAADI. The CDR3 is made up of 14 amino acids. V was trimmed by 4 bases and J by 3 bases, leaving 10 bases between them.

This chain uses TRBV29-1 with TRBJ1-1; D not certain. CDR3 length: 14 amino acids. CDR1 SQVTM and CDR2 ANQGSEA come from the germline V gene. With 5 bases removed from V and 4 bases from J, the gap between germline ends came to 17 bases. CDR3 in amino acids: CSVPERVGSTEAFF. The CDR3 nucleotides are TGCAGCGTTCCCGAGAGGGTGGGGAGCACTGAAGCTTTCTTT.

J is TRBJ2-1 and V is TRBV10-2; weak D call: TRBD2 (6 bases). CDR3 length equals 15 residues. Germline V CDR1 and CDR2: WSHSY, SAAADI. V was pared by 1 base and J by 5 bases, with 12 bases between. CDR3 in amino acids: CASSEFGGPNNEQFF. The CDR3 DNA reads TGCGCCAGCAGTGAGTTTGGAGGGCCCAACAATGAGCAGTTCTTC.

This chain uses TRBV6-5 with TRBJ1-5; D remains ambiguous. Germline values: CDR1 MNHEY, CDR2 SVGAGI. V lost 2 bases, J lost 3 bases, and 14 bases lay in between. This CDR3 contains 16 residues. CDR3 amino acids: CASSYTPPRLNQPQHF. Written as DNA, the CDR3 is TGTGCCAGCAGTTACACCCCCCCCAGACTCAATCAGCCCCAGCATTTT.